The text below deals with one TCR beta chain. Its antigen is still unknown. This record belongs to a study of cytomegalovirus exposure and HLA in healthy donors. Study-level points and caveats: Association of a missense DCLRE1C variant with TCR beta V- and J-gene trimming was reported in a later analysis. Based on reports, TCR beta sequences accurately predicted HLA-A and HLA-B alleles for most subjects. Sequencing likely caused a cluster of highly shared sequence variants.

The PCR contained 60 Vbeta and 13 Jbeta primers. Produced via immunoSEQ multiplex PCR; TCRdb's table is partial and in-frame only. The sample data list tens of thousands of clones. The source of this sequence is a girl between 5 and 17 years old in good health and CMV-seropositive. Input material: PBMCs.

CDR3 region: CASSQEETGTSYNSPLHF. The CDR3 DNA is TGCGCCAGCAGCCAAGAGGAGACAGGGACCTCCTATAATTCACCCCTCCACTTT. V usage is TRBV4-3 and J usage is TRBJ1-6, with 7 positions matching TRBD1. This CDR3 has 18 residues. The V segment lost 0 bases and the J segment 0 bases; nucleotides outside the gene matches: 5. CDR1 LGHNA and CDR2 YSLEER come from the germline V gene.